Sequencing of this T cell receptor (beta chain) was carried out in a study of shared clonotypes between healthy human individuals. This CDR3 region has 18 residues. The germline V gene has CDR1 LGHNA and CDR2 YSLEER. Using immunoSEQ multiplex PCR, the repertoire was profiled, and TCRdb retains in-frame clones only, with some absent. Counted here are 2 million to 2.5 million clones, 90% to 96% occurring once; the ten biggest clones make up 0.1% to 0.15%. The TCR originated in a young man in good health. The V call is TRBV4-3, the J call TRBJ2-7; 10 nucleotides align to TRBD2. The better agreement between TRBJ2-5 and the DNA end casts doubt on the J call. Sequences were obtained from naive CD4+ T cells sorted from blood. Subset reported: CD45RA+ positively selected. The CDR3: CASSQNSRGLATRETQYF. CDR3 nucleotides: TGCGCCAGCAGCCAAAATTCACGGGGACTAGCGACTAGAGAGACCCAGTACTTC.